The present T cell receptor beta chain was sequenced within a study of T cells in Graves' hyperthyroidism and ophthalmopathy. Amplified TCR beta CDR3 regions came from RNA transcripts. TCR CDR3 regions were first amplified by RT-PCR with HTBI primers. TCRdb itself ran the multiplex PCR reads through MiXCR, one entry per CDR3 protein. Of about 600,000 distinct CDR3 sequences in the sample, 12% to 15% were seen once. This clonotype was recorded many times. Its cognate antigen is unknown. Points from the study as a whole: Most thyroid-expanded clonotypes above 0.001 were also found in blood.

This CDR3 contains 12 residues. Between the trimmed V and J ends, which lost 3 bases and 5 bases, there was a span of 8 bases. In germline, CDR1 is GTSNPN, CDR2 SVGIG (reference sequence). The sample comprised blood. The TCR sequence derives from a woman between 18 and 29 years old with Graves' ophthalmopathy. The chain couples TRBV30 to TRBJ1-5, with D uncertain. This chain's CDR3 is CAWSQVDQPQHF. DNA of the CDR3: TGTGCCTGGAGCCAGGTGGATCAGCCCCAGCATTTT.